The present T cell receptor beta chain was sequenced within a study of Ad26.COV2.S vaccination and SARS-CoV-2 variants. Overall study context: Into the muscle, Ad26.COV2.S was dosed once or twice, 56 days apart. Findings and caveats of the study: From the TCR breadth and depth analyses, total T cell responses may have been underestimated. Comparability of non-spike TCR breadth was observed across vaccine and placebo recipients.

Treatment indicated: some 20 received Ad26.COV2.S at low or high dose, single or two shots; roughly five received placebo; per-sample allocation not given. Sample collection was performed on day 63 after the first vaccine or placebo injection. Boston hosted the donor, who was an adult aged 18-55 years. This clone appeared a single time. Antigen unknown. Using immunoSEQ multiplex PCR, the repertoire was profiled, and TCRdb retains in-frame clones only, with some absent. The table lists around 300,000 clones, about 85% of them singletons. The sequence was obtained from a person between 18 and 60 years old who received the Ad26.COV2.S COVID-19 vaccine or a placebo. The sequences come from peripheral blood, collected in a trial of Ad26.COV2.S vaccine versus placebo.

In nucleotides, the CDR3 is TGTGCCAGCAAACCCCGTCAGACTTTATTGGGCACCGGGGAGCTGTTTTTT. Its translation: CASKPRQTLLGTGELFF. The chain combines TRBV2 with TRBJ2-2; the D is unclear. Per the germline V gene, CDR1 is SNHLY and CDR2 is FYNNEI. This CDR3 is built from 17 residues. Trimming removed 7 bases from V and 4 bases from J, with 22 bases in between.